The subject of this entry is one TCR beta chain. Its antigen is unidentified. This specimen belongs to a study of shared clonotypes between healthy human individuals. Overall study: Donor composition was two women and a few men, aged 18 to 49.

Trimming left V 3 bases short and J 6 bases short, with 17 bases between. The CDR3 has 16 residues. Germline V gives CDR1 KGHSH, CDR2 LQKENI. All participating donors were Caucasian adults from Nashville, Tennessee. Assay used: immunoSEQ multiplex PCR; TCRdb lists only in-frame clones, some missing. The sample consists of some 470,000 clones, 76% of them appearing once. Findings and limits, study-wide: The researchers took only blood, and tissue repertoires probably look different.

This sequence joins TRBV18 and TRBJ2-2, with TRBD1 as a possible D gene (5 bases). The sequenced sample consisted of PBMCs. The TCR sequence derives from a woman in her forties in good health. Some clones in this sample may be carry-over from other donors' samples. CDR3 coding DNA: TGTGCCAGCTCACCGACAGACCCTGCGGCTGCCGGGGAGCTGTTTTTT. Protein: CASSPTDPAAAGELFF.